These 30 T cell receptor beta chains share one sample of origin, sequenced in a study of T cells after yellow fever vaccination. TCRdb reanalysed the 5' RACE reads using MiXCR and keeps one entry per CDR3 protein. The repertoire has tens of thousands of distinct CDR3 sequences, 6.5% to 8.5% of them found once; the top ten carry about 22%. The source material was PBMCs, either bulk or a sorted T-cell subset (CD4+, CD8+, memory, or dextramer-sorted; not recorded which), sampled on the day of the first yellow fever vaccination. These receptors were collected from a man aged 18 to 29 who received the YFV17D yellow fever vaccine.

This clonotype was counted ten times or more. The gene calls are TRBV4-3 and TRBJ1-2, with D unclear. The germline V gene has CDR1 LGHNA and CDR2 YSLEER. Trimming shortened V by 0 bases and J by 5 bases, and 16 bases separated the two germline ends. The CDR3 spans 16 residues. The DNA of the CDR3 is TGCGCCAGCAGCCAAGATACGCCAGAAAGATTATATGGCTACACCTTC. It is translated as CASSQDTPERLYGYTF.

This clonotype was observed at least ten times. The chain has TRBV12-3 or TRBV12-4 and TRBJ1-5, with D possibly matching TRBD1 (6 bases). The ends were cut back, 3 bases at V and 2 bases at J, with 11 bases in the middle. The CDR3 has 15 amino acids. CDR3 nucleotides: TGTGCCAGCAGTTTTGGTCGACAGGGCAATCAGCCCCAGCATTTT. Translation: CASSFGRQGNQPQHF.

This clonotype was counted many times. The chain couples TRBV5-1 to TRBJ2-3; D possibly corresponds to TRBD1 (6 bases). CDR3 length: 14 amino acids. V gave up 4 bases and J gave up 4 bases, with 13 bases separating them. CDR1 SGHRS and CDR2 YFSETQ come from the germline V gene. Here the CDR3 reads CASSPLSGADTQYF. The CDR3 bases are TGCGCCAGCAGCCCCCTCTCAGGGGCAGATACGCAGTATTTT.

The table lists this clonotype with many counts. The chain's CDR3 is CSALSEYGYTF. In DNA form, the CDR3 reads TGCAGTGCCTTGAGCGAGTATGGCTACACCTTC. The rearrangement uses TRBV20-1 and TRBJ1-2; no clear D. The CDR3 is 11 amino acids. V was shortened by 6 bases and J by 5 bases, with 10 bases between the two germline ends. The germline V gene encodes CDR1 DFQATT and CDR2 SNEGSKA (reference sequence).

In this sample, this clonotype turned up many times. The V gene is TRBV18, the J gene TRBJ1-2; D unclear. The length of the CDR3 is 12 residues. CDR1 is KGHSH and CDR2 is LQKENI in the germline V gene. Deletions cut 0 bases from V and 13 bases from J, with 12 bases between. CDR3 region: CASSPPTDRVTF. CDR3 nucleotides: TGTGCCAGCTCACCACCTACGGACCGCGTCACCTTC.

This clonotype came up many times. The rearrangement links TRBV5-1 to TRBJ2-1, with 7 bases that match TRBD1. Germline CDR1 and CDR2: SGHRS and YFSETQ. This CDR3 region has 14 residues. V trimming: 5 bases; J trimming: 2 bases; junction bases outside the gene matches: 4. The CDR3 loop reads CASREQGTYNEQFF. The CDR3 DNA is TGCGCCAGCAGGGAACAGGGGACCTACAATGAGCAGTTCTTC.

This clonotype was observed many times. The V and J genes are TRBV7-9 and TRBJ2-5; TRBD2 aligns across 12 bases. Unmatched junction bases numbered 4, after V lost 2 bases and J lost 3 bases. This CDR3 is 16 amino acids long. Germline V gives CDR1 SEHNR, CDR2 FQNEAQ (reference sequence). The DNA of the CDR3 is TGTGCCAGCAGCTTACTCCTAGCGGGGGGGAAAGAGACCCAGTACTTC. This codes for CASSLLLAGGKETQYF.

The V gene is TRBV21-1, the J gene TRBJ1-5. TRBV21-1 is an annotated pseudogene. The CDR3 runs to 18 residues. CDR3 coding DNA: TGTGCCAGCAGCCCTCTCCGGGGCTATTGGAATAGCAATCAGCCCCAGCATTTT. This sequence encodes CASSPLRGYWNSNQPQHF.

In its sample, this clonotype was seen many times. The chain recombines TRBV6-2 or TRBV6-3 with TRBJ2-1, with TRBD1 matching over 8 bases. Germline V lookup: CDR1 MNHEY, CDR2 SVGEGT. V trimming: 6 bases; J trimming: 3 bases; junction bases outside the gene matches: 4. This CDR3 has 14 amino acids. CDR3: CASSSDRDYNEQFF. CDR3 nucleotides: TGTGCCAGCAGCTCGGACAGGGACTACAATGAGCAGTTCTTC.

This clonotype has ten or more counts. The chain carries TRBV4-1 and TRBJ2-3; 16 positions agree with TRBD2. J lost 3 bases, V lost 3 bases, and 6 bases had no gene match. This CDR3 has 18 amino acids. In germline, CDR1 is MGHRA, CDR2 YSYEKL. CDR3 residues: CASSHGTSGGASTDTQYF. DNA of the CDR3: TGCGCCAGCAGCCATGGGACTAGCGGGGGGGCCTCTACAGATACGCAGTATTTT.

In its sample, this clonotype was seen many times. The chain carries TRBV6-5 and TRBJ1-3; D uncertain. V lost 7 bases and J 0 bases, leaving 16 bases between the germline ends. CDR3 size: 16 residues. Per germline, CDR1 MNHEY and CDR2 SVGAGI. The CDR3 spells CASTGSGISSGNTIYF. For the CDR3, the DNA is TGTGCCAGCACCGGTTCGGGGATTAGCTCTGGAAACACCATATATTTT.

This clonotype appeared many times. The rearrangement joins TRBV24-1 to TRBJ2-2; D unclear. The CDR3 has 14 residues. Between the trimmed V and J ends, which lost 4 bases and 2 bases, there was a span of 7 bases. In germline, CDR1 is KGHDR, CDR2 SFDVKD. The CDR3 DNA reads TGTGCCACCAGTGAATTCGACAACACCGGGGAGCTGTTTTTT. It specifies CATSEFDNTGELFF.

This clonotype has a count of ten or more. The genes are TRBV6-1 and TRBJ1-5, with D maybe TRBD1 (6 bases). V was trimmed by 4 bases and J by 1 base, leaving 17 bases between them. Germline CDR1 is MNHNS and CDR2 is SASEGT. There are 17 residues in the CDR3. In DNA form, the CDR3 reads TGTGCCAGCAGTGCAACAGGGTTAGTGGTGAGCAATCAGCCCCAGCATTTT. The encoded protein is CASSATGLVVSNQPQHF.

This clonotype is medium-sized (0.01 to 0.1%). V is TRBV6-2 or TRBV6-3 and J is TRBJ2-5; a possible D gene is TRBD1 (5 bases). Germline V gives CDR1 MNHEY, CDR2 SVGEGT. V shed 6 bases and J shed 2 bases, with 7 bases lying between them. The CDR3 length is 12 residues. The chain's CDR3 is CASSDSQETQYF. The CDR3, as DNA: TGTGCCAGCAGCGACAGTCAAGAGACCCAGTACTTC.

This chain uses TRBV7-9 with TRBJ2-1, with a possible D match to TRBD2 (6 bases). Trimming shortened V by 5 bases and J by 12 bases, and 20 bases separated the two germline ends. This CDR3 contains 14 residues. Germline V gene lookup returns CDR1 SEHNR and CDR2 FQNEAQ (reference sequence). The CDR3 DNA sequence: TGTGCCAGCAGCCGCGGAGGGGTGGGTCATGGGCAGTTCTTC. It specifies CASSRGGVGHGQFF.

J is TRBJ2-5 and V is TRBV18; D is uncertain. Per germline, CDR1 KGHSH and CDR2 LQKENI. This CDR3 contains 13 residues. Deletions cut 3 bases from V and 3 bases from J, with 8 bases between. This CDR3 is CASSPRVEETQYF. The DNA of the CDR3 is TGTGCCAGCTCACCCCGGGTCGAAGAGACCCAGTACTTC.

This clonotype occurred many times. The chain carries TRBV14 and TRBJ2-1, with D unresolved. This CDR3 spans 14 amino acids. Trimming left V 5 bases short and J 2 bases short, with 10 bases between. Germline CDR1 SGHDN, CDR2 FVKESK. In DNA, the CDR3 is TGTGCCAGCAGCAAAAGGCGCACCTACAATGAGCAGTTCTTC. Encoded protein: CASSKRRTYNEQFF.

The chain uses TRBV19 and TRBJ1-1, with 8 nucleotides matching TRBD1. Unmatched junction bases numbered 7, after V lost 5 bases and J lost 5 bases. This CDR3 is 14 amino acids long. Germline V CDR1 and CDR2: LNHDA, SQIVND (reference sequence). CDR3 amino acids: CASSPGQGWTEAFF. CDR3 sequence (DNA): TGTGCCAGTAGTCCCGGACAGGGCTGGACTGAAGCTTTCTTT.

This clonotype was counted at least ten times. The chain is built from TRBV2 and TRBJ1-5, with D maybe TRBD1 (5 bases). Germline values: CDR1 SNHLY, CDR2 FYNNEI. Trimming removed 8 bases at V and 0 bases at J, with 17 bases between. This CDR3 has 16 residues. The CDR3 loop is CASSFARGYSNQPQHF. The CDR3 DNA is TGTGCCAGCTCTTTTGCCCGGGGCTATAGCAATCAGCCCCAGCATTTT.

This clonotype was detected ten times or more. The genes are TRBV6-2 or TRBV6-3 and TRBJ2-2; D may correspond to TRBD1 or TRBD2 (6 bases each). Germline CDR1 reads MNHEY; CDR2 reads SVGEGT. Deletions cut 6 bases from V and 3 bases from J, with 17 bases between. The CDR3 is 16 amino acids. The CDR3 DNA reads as TGTGCCAGCAGGCACACAGGGTGGAGGGACACCGGGGAGCTGTTTTTT. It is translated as CASRHTGWRDTGELFF.

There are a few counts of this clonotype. The CDR3 DNA reads as TGTGCCAGCAGTCCCACGGGCGGGGGGGTATACGAGCAGTACGTC. This gives the protein CASSPTGGGVYEQYV. This chain links TRBV6-5 with TRBJ2-7; 9 nucleotides match TRBD2. This CDR3 has 15 amino acids. The ends lost 5 bases at V and 4 bases at J; junction bases unmatched: 9. CDR1 is MNHEY and CDR2 is SVGAGI in the germline V gene.

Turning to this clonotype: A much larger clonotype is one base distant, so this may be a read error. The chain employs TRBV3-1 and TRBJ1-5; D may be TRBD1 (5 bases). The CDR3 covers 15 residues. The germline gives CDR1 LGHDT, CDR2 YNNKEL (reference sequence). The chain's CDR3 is CASSQVQGSGQTQHF. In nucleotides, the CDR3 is TGTGCCAGCAGCCAAGTTCAGGGAAGCGGTCAGACCCAGCATTTT. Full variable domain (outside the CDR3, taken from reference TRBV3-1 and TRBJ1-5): DTAVSQTPKYLVTQMGNDKSIKCEQNLGHDTMYWYKQDSKKFLKIMFSYNNKELIINETVPNRFSPKSPDKAHLNLHINSLELGDSAVYFCASSQVQGSGQTQHFGDGTRLSIL.

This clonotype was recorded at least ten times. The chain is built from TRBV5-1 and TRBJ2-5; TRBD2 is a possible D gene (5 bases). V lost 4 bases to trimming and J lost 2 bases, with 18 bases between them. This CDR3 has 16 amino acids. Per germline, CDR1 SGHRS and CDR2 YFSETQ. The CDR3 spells CASSPGRWVLQETQYF. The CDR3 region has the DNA TGCGCCAGCAGCCCGGGGAGATGGGTACTACAAGAGACCCAGTACTTC.

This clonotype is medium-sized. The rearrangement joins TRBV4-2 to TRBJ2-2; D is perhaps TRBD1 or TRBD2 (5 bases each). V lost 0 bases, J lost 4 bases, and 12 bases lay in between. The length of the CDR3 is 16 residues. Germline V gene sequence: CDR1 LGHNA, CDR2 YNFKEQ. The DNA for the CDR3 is TGTGCCAGCAGCCAAGAGGGGGACCCCTCCACCGGGGAGCTGTTTTTT. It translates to CASSQEGDPSTGELFF.

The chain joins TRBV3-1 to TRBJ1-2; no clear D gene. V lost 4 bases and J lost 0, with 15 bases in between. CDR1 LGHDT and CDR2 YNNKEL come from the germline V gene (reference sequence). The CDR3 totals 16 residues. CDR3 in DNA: TGTGCCAGCAGCCCCCTTGATGGCGGGGCTAACTATGGCTACACCTTC. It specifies CASSPLDGGANYGYTF.

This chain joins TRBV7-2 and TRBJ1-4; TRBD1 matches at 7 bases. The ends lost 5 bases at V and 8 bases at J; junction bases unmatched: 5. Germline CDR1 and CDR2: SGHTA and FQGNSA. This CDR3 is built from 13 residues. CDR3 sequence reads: CASSTGQDEKLFF. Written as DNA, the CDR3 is TGTGCCAGCAGCACCGGACAGGACGAAAAACTGTTTTTT.

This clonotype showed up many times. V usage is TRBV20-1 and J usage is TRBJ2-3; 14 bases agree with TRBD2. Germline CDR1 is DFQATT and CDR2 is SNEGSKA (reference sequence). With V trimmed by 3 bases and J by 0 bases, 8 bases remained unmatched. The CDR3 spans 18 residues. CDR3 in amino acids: CSASGTSGSISSTDTQYF. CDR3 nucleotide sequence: TGCAGTGCTAGTGGGACTAGCGGGAGTATTTCTAGCACAGATACGCAGTATTTT.

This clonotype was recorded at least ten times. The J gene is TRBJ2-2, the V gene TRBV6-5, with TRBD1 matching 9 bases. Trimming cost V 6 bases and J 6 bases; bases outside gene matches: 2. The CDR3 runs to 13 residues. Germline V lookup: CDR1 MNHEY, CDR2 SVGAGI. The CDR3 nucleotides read TGTGCCAGCAGGAGACAGGGGGCCGGGGAGCTGTTTTTT. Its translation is CASRRQGAGELFF.

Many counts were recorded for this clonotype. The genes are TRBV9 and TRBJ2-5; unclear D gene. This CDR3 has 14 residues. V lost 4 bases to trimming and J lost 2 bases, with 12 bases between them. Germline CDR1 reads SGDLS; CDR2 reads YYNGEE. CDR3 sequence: CASSQLPDQETQYF. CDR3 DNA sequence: TGTGCCAGCAGCCAACTGCCTGATCAAGAGACCCAGTACTTC.

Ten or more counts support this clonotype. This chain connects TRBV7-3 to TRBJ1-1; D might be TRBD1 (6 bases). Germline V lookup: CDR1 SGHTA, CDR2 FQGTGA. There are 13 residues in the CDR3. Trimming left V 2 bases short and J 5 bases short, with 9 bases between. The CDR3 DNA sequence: TGTGCCAGCAGCTTATTACAGGGAACTGAAGCTTTCTTT. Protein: CASSLLQGTEAFF.